The 27 T cell receptor beta chains given below trace back to one sample, sequenced in a study of blood T cell repertoires in COVID-19. Sequencing was performed with immunoSEQ multiplex PCR; in TCRdb, only in-frame clones are kept and a portion is missing. The sample holds about 200,000 clones, 88% seen once. Specimen: peripheral blood. The receptors were sampled from a man aged 18 to 35 with active or convalescent COVID-19.

The V gene is TRBV11-2, the J gene TRBJ2-7; 9 bases are shared with TRBD1. This CDR3 has 15 amino acids. Germline trimming cut 4 bases from V and 5 bases from J; bases unmatched to any gene: 9. Germline lookup yields CDR1 SGHAT and CDR2 FQNNGV. Written as DNA, the CDR3 is TGTGCCAGCAGCTCTGGAACACAGGGGGCCCACGAGCAGTACTTC. Its protein product is CASSSGTQGAHEQYF.

The CDR3 reads CASSYTPDRGYEQYF. In nucleotides, the CDR3 is TGTGCCAGCAGTTACACGCCGGACAGGGGCTACGAGCAGTACTTC. The V call is TRBV6-7, the J call TRBJ2-7, with TRBD1 matching over 9 bases. TRBV6-7 is an ORF; its function is uncertain. This CDR3 has 15 residues. V trimming: 2 bases; J trimming: 3 bases; junction bases outside the gene matches: 5.

The rearrangement uses TRBV6-2 or TRBV6-3 and TRBJ2-7; D gene uncertain. Germline V gene lookup returns CDR1 MNHEY and CDR2 SVGEGT. The CDR3 is made up of 14 amino acids. V shed 2 bases and J shed 3 bases, with 11 bases lying between them. CDR3 sequence: CASSYTSQVYEQYF. The CDR3, as DNA: TGTGCCAGCAGTTACACAAGTCAGGTCTACGAGCAGTACTTC.

V usage is TRBV6-1 and J usage is TRBJ1-2, with 10 bases that match TRBD1. J gave up 5 bases and V 2 bases, and 11 bases lay outside the gene matches. CDR3 size: 17 residues. Germline CDR1 and CDR2: MNHNS and SASEGT. The CDR3 reads CASSESGTGAVWYGYTF. The CDR3 DNA reads as TGTGCCAGCAGTGAATCCGGGACAGGGGCAGTTTGGTATGGCTACACCTTC.

The chain combines TRBV9 with TRBJ2-3; D unclear. Trimming removed 0 bases at V and 1 base at J, with 12 bases between. The CDR3 has 16 residues. CDR1 SGDLS and CDR2 YYNGEE come from the germline V gene. This chain's CDR3 is CASSVGLRVRTDTQYF. The CDR3 nucleotides read TGTGCCAGCAGCGTAGGTCTCCGGGTACGCACAGATACGCAGTATTTT.

The chain joins TRBV7-2 to TRBJ1-1; D perhaps matches TRBD1 (6 bases). The germline V gene encodes CDR1 SGHTA and CDR2 FQGNSA. The V end was cut by 8 bases, the J end by 5 bases, with 18 bases between. CDR3 length: 14 amino acids. The DNA for the CDR3 is TGTGCCAGCGGGGGGGGGCGTCCTCGTACTGAAGCTTTCTTT. This translates into CASGGGRPRTEAFF.

The CDR3 spells CASSPGQGFYEQFF. CDR3 in DNA: TGTGCCAGCAGCCCGGGACAGGGTTTCTATGAGCAGTTCTTC. The V call is TRBV5-4, the J call TRBJ2-1; TRBD1 matches at 9 bases. The V segment lost 4 bases and the J segment 8 bases; nucleotides outside the gene matches: 7. Per germline, CDR1 SGHNT and CDR2 YYREEE (reference sequence). CDR3 length equals 14 residues.

The chain combines TRBV2 with TRBJ1-5, with a tentative D call TRBD1 (5 bases). V shed 4 bases and J shed 7 bases, with 8 bases lying between them. From germline, CDR1 is SNHLY and CDR2 FYNNEI. The CDR3 consists of 12 residues. CDR3 nucleotide sequence: TGTGCCAGCAGTGGGGGGGAGCAGCCCCAGCATTTT. It is translated as CASSGGEQPQHF.

The gene calls are TRBV18 and TRBJ2-3; TRBD2 is a possible D gene (5 bases). Germline V CDR1 and CDR2: KGHSH, LQKENI. This CDR3 has 17 amino acids. Trimming pared 3 bases from V and 2 bases from J, leaving 18 bases between. The DNA for the CDR3 is TGTGCCAGCTCACCGGGCCAGGCGGACTTTTTCACAGATACGCAGTATTTT. This encodes CASSPGQADFFTDTQYF.

This sequence joins TRBV30 and TRBJ1-5; 8 bases are shared with TRBD1. This CDR3 spans 15 amino acids. V dropped 0 bases and J dropped 9; count of bases not matched to a gene: 10. Looked up from germline, CDR1 is GTSNPN and CDR2 is SVGIG (reference sequence). The CDR3 protein is CAWSVDLTGAGPQHF. DNA for the CDR3: TGTGCCTGGAGTGTGGACTTGACAGGGGCAGGGCCCCAGCATTTT.

This chain connects TRBV6-1 to TRBJ1-1; D not certain. Germline V lookup: CDR1 MNHNS, CDR2 SASEGT. V was trimmed by 2 bases and J by 4 bases, leaving 11 bases between them. The CDR3 is made up of 14 amino acids. The CDR3 DNA sequence: TGTGCCAGCAGTGAATCCGGGGAGGGCACTGAAGCTTTCTTT. This encodes CASSESGEGTEAFF.

The V call is TRBV7-2, the J call TRBJ2-2, with D unclear. Trimming removed 1 base at V and 6 bases at J, with 9 bases between. This CDR3 contains 14 residues. Germline CDR1 reads SGHTA; CDR2 reads FQGNSA. CDR3 region: CASSLGAVSGELFF. In DNA, the CDR3 is TGTGCCAGCAGCTTAGGGGCAGTCTCCGGGGAGCTGTTTTTT.

The rearrangement joins TRBV6-6 to TRBJ2-7; 7 positions agree with TRBD1. The V and J ends lost 6 bases and 7 bases, in that order; junction bases with no gene match: 9. The CDR3 has 13 amino acids. Germline V gives CDR1 MNHNY, CDR2 SVGAGI (reference sequence). The CDR3 reads CASSTGTVREQYF. The CDR3 DNA reads as TGTGCCAGCAGCACCGGGACAGTGAGGGAGCAGTACTTC.

The sample holds a few counts of this clone. The J gene is TRBJ2-5, the V gene TRBV6-5; D gene ambiguous. Between the trimmed V and J ends, which lost 4 bases and 8 bases, there was a span of 11 bases. The germline V gene has CDR1 MNHEY and CDR2 SVGAGI. The CDR3 is made up of 12 amino acids. The CDR3 protein is CASSSAGYTQYF. CDR3 nucleotide sequence: TGTGCCAGCAGTTCGGCCGGGTATACCCAGTACTTC.

The J gene is TRBJ1-5, the V gene TRBV5-4; no clear D. V gave up 4 bases and J gave up 5 bases, with 7 bases separating them. Per germline, CDR1 SGHNT and CDR2 YYREEE (reference sequence). The length of the CDR3 is 12 residues. The chain's CDR3 is CASSNGDQPQHF. The CDR3 DNA sequence: TGTGCCAGCAGCAACGGGGATCAGCCCCAGCATTTT.

The chain has TRBV19 and TRBJ1-2; 8 positions match TRBD1. Per the germline V gene, CDR1 is LNHDA and CDR2 is SQIVND (reference sequence). With V trimmed by 3 bases and J by 7 bases, 16 bases remained unmatched. The length of the CDR3 is 17 residues. CDR3 residues: CASSIEGRGRGILGYTF. As DNA, the CDR3 is TGTGCCAGTAGTATTGAGGGCAGGGGGCGAGGGATTCTTGGCTACACCTTC. The complete variable domain, with remaining parts taken from reference TRBV19 and TRBJ1-2, reads DGGITQSPKYLFRKEGQNVTLSCEQNLNHDAMYWYRQDPGQGLRLIYYSQIVNDFQKGDIAEGYSVSREKKESFPLTVTSAQKNPTAFYLCASSIEGRGRGILGYTFGSGTRLTVV.

The chain couples TRBV9 to TRBJ1-1, with 10 bases matching TRBD1. The CDR3 has 15 residues. CDR1 SGDLS and CDR2 YYNGEE come from the germline V gene. J gave up 1 base and V 3 bases, and 3 bases lay outside the gene matches. The CDR3 is CASSARTGGNTEAFF. The CDR3 DNA sequence: TGTGCCAGCAGCGCAAGGACAGGGGGGAACACTGAAGCTTTCTTT. The entire variable domain, with the rest obtained from reference TRBV9 and TRBJ1-1, is as follows: DSGVTQTPKHLITATGQRVTLRCSPRSGDLSVYWYQQSLDQGLQFLIQYYNGEERAKGNILERFSAQQFPDLHSELNLSSLELGDSALYFCASSARTGGNTEAFFGQGTRLTVV.

The genes are TRBV4-2 and TRBJ1-1; no firm D call. The CDR3 has 14 amino acids. From germline, CDR1 is LGHNA and CDR2 YNFKEQ. Deletions cut 2 bases from V and 0 bases from J, with 7 bases between. The CDR3 loop reads CASSQSSMNTEAFF. In nucleotides, the CDR3 is TGTGCCAGCAGCCAAAGTTCTATGAACACTGAAGCTTTCTTT.

The rearrangement joins TRBV2 to TRBJ1-1; 8 bases fit TRBD1. CDR3 size: 14 residues. V was clipped by 4 bases and J by 2 bases; unmatched bases: 3. Per germline, CDR1 SNHLY and CDR2 FYNNEI. The CDR3 reads CASSGDRRNTEAFF. CDR3 nucleotides: TGTGCCAGCAGTGGGGACAGGAGAAACACTGAAGCTTTCTTT.

The V call is TRBV7-2, the J call TRBJ2-2; 7 bases align to TRBD2. The CDR3 contains 16 residues. Germline assignment: CDR1 SGHTA and CDR2 FQGNSA. CDR3 protein: CAVLRGRGTNTGELFF. CDR3 coding DNA: TGTGCAGTTCTACGAGGGCGGGGGACGAACACCGGGGAGCTGTTTTTT.

This clone was observed a handful of times. The CDR3 reads CASSLRGTVSNQPQHF. As DNA, the CDR3 is TGTGCCAGCAGTCTTCGAGGGACAGTTAGCAATCAGCCCCAGCATTTT. The chain is built from TRBV5-6 and TRBJ1-5; 7 nucleotides line up with TRBD1. The germline V gene encodes CDR1 SGHDT and CDR2 YYEEEE. The CDR3 covers 16 residues. The trim removed 5 bases at V and 0 bases at J, leaving 8 bases unmatched.

The rearrangement links TRBV6-2 or TRBV6-3 to TRBJ1-5, with TRBD1 as a possible D gene (5 bases). This CDR3 has 14 amino acids. The V and J ends lost 4 bases and 3 bases respectively, with 10 bases between them. Per the germline V gene, CDR1 is MNHEY and CDR2 is SVGEGT. DNA for the CDR3: TGTGCCAGCAGTTTAGGCGGGACCAATCAGCCCCAGCATTTT. Encoded protein: CASSLGGTNQPQHF.

This chain joins TRBV28 and TRBJ1-2; a possible D gene is TRBD1 (6 bases). Germline V lookup: CDR1 MDHEN, CDR2 SYDVKM. This CDR3 comprises 15 residues. Trimming removed 6 bases at V and 4 bases at J, with 18 bases between. CDR3 bases: TGTGCCAGCAGACAGGGTGGACCAACCCCCTATGGCTACACCTTC. It codes for CASRQGGPTPYGYTF.

V is TRBV30 and J is TRBJ1-1; D remains unclear. The CDR3 is 12 residues long. Germline lookup yields CDR1 GTSNPN and CDR2 SVGIG (reference sequence). The V end was cut by 3 bases, the J end by 4 bases, with 9 bases between. Written as DNA, the CDR3 is TGTGCCTGGAGCTTAGCTGTCACTGAAGCTTTCTTT. It encodes CAWSLAVTEAFF.

J is TRBJ2-7 and V is TRBV7-2; D is possibly TRBD1 (7 bases). Germline V gene sequence: CDR1 SGHTA, CDR2 FQGNSA. Trimming took off 4 bases at V and 0 bases at J, with 16 bases between the two ends. This CDR3 is built from 16 residues. This CDR3 reads CASSSRGAASSYEQYF. The CDR3 DNA is TGTGCCAGCAGCTCCAGGGGGGCCGCTTCCTCCTACGAGCAGTACTTC.

The V call is TRBV19, the J call TRBJ1-5; D gene unclear. The germline CDR1 and CDR2 sequences are LNHDA and SQIVND (reference sequence). This CDR3 is 14 amino acids long. V was shortened by 3 bases and J by 5 bases, with 11 bases between the two germline ends. CDR3: CASSIQAKDQPQHF. DNA for the CDR3: TGTGCCAGTAGTATCCAGGCAAAAGATCAGCCCCAGCATTTT.

The V and J genes are TRBV29-1 and TRBJ2-3, with TRBD1 matching 9 bases. The CDR3 length is 13 residues. The V gene's germline CDR1 is SQVTM and CDR2 ANQGSEA. The ends lost 6 bases at V and 4 bases at J; junction bases unmatched: 5. The CDR3 loop is CSVGGQGADTQYF. The CDR3 nucleotides are TGCAGCGTCGGGGGACAGGGAGCAGATACGCAGTATTTT.